These 9 T cell receptor beta chains came from one sample sequenced in a study of blood T cell repertoires in COVID-19. Sequenced by immunoSEQ multiplex PCR; TCRdb stores in-frame clones only, minus some. This sample carries approximately 120,000 clones, under 85% of them seen once, and the ten largest clones take over 15%. What was sequenced was PBMCs or T cells enriched from blood (not recorded which). The receptor source for this set is a man aged 25 to 40 who had recovered from COVID-19.

CDR3 sequence: CASSPSKGDQETQYF. The CDR3 DNA sequence: TGTGCCAGCTCACCATCAAAAGGGGACCAAGAGACCCAGTACTTC. The V and J genes are TRBV18 and TRBJ2-5, with a possible D match to TRBD1 (5 bases). The CDR3 extends over 15 amino acids. Germline-derived CDR1 and CDR2 are KGHSH and LQKENI. Trimming pared 2 bases from V and 0 bases from J, leaving 10 bases between. The whole variable domain, filled in from reference TRBV18 and TRBJ2-5, reads NAGVMQNPRHLVRRRGQEARLRCSPMKGHSHVYWYRQLPEEGLKFMVYLQKENIIDESGMPKERFSAEFPKEGPSILRIQQVVRGDSAAYFCASSPSKGDQETQYFGPGTRLLVL.

The genes are TRBV5-6 and TRBJ1-2, with unresolved D. The CDR3 spans 14 residues. The V and J ends lost 2 bases and 1 base respectively, with 9 bases between them. The germline V gene encodes CDR1 SGHDT and CDR2 YYEEEE. In nucleotides, the CDR3 is TGTGCCAGCAGCTTTTCGTCTCTTAACTATGGCTACACCTTC. It codes for CASSFSSLNYGYTF.

This chain links TRBV5-1 with TRBJ2-3, with D uncertain. V lost 3 bases and J 1 base, leaving 15 bases between the germline ends. CDR1 and CDR2 from the germline V gene are SGHRS and YFSETQ. The CDR3 sequence is 16 residues long. The CDR3 sequence: CASSSFGPAGTDTQYF. CDR3 nucleotides: TGCGCCAGCAGCTCGTTTGGCCCGGCGGGCACAGATACGCAGTATTTT.

V gene TRBV9 combines with J gene TRBJ1-2; 7 bases agree with TRBD1. CDR3 length equals 17 residues. The germline CDR1 and CDR2 sequences are SGDLS and YYNGEE. Germline trimming cut 4 bases from V and 6 bases from J; bases unmatched to any gene: 18. Here the CDR3 reads CASSLHEQGSLENGYTF. CDR3 DNA: TGTGCCAGCAGCCTCCACGAACAGGGGTCGCTAGAGAATGGCTACACCTTC. Drawing the rest from reference TRBV9 and TRBJ1-2, the complete variable domain is DSGVTQTPKHLITATGQRVTLRCSPRSGDLSVYWYQQSLDQGLQFLIQYYNGEERAKGNILERFSAQQFPDLHSELNLSSLELGDSALYFCASSLHEQGSLENGYTFGSGTRLTVV.

V usage is TRBV6-5 and J usage is TRBJ2-7; 12 bases fit TRBD2. The germline gives CDR1 MNHEY, CDR2 SVGAGI. The junction had 4 bases not matched to a gene; V was cut back by 2 bases and J by 2 bases. CDR3 length equals 16 residues. CDR3 sequence: CASSYRTSGRTYEQYF. CDR3 nucleotides: TGTGCCAGCAGTTACCGAACTAGCGGGAGGACCTACGAGCAGTACTTC.

This chain connects TRBV18 to TRBJ2-7; 7 bases are a match to TRBD2. Germline loops: CDR1 KGHSH, CDR2 LQKENI. The CDR3 loop spans 15 amino acids. Germline trimming cut 0 bases from V and 4 bases from J; bases unmatched to any gene: 6. The CDR3 DNA is TGTGCCAGCTCACCACCGGCTAGCGGAAGGTACGAGCAGTACTTC. Its protein product is CASSPPASGRYEQYF.

The chain has TRBV3-1 (or the pseudogene TRBV3-2) and TRBJ2-1; 9 nucleotides agree with TRBD1. CDR1 LGHDT and CDR2 YNNKEL come from the germline V gene (reference sequence). V dropped 7 bases and J dropped 5; count of bases not matched to a gene: 12. This CDR3 has 16 residues. CDR3 residues: CASTQEGTGRNNEQFF. CDR3 nucleotide sequence: TGTGCCAGCACCCAGGAAGGGACAGGGAGAAACAATGAGCAGTTCTTC.

The chain is built from TRBV6-5 and TRBJ1-3; no clear D gene. The germline CDR1 and CDR2 sequences are MNHEY and SVGAGI. The CDR3 sequence is 13 residues long. V gave up 8 bases and J gave up 1 base, with 9 bases separating them. The DNA of the CDR3 is TGTGCCAGCCGGGGTCTTTCTGGAAACACCATATATTTT. It is translated as CASRGLSGNTIYF.

The rearrangement uses TRBV10-3 and TRBJ2-3, with D possibly TRBD1 on 5 matching bases. Germline-derived CDR1 and CDR2 are ENHRY and SYGVKD. V was shortened by 3 bases and J by 2 bases, with 18 bases between the two germline ends. The CDR3 spans 17 residues. CDR3 bases: TGTGCCATCAGTGATTCCCGTAGGGGCCGTCTCACAGATACGCAGTATTTT. Translating it yields CAISDSRRGRLTDTQYF.